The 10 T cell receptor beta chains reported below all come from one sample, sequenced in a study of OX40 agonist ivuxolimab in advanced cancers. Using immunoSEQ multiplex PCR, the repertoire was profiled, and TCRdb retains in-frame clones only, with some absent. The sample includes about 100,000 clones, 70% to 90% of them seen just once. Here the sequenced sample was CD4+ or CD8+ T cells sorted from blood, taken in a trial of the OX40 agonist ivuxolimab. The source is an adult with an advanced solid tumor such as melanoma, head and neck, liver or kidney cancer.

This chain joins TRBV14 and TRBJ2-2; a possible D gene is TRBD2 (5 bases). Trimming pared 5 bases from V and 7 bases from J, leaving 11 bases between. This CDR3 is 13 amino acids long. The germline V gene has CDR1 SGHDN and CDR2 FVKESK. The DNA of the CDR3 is TGTGCCAGCAGCGGGAGAAGGGTCGGGGAGCTGTTTTTT. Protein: CASSGRRVGELFF.

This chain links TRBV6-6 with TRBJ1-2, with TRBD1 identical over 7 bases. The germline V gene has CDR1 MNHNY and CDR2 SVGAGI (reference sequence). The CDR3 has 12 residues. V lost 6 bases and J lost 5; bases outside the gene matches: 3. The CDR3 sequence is CASRLGQYGYTF. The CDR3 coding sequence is TGTGCCAGCAGATTGGGACAGTATGGCTACACCTTC.

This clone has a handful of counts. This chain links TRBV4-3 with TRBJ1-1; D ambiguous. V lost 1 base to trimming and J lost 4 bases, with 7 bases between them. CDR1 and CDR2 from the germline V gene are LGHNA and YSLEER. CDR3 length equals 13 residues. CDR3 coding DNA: TGCGCCAGCAGCCAAGTTTTAGGCACTGAAGCTTTCTTT. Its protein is CASSQVLGTEAFF.

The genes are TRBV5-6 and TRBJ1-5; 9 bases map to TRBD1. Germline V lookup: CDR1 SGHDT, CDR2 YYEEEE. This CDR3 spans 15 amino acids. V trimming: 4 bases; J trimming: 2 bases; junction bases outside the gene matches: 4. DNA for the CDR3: TGTGCCAGCAGCGGCCGGGACAGGGGCAATCAGCCCCAGCATTTT. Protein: CASSGRDRGNQPQHF. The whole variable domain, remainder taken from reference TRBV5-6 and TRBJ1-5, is DAGVTQSPTHLIKTRGQQVTLRCSPKSGHDTVSWYQQALGQGPQFIFQYYEEEERQRGNFPDRFSGHQFPNYSSELNVNALLLGDSALYLCASSGRDRGNQPQHFGDGTRLSIL.

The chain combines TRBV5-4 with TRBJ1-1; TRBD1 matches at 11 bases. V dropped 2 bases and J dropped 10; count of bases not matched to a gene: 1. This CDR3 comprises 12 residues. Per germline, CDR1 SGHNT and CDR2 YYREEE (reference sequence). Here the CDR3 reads CASSFGTGGAFF. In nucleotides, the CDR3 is TGTGCCAGCAGCTTCGGGACAGGGGGAGCTTTCTTT.

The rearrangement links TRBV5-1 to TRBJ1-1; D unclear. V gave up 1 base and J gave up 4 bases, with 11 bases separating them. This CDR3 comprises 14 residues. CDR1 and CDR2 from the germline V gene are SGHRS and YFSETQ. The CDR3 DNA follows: TGCGCCAGCAGCTTGACGCTGGCTAGCACTGAAGCTTTCTTT. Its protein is CASSLTLASTEAFF. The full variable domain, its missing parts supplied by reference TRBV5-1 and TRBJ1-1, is KAGVTQTPRYLIKTRGQQVTLSCSPISGHRSVSWYQQTPGQGLQFLFEYFSETQRNKGNFPGRFSGRQFSNSRSEMNVSTLELGDSALYLCASSLTLASTEAFFGQGTRLTVV.

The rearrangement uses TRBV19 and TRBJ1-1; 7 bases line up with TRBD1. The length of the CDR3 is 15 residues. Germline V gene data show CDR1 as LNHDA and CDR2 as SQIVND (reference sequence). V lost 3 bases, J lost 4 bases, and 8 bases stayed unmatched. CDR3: CASSMATGLGTEAFF. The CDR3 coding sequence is TGTGCCAGTAGTATGGCGACAGGGTTGGGCACTGAAGCTTTCTTT.

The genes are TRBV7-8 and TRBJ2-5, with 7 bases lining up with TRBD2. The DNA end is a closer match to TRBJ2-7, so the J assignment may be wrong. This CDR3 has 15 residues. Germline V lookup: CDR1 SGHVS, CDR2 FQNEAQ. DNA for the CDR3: TGTGCCAGCAGCCAAGGGAGCGGGGCAACCAACGAGCAGTACTTC. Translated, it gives CASSQGSGATNEQYF.

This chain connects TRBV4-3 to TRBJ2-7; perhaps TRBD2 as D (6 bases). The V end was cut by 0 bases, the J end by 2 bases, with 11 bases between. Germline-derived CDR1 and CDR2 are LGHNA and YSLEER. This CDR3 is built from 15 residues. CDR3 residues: CASSQDGGVPYEQYF. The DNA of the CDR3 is TGCGCCAGCAGCCAAGACGGGGGAGTCCCCTACGAGCAGTACTTC.

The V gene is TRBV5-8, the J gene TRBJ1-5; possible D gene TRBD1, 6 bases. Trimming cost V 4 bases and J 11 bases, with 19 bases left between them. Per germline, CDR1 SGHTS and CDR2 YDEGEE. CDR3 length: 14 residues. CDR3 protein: CASSEIQGRGSQHF. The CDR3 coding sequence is TGTGCCAGCAGCGAAATACAGGGAAGGGGCTCCCAGCATTTT.